This entry lists 13 T cell receptor beta chains sequenced from one sample in a study of shared clonotypes between healthy human individuals. Assay used: immunoSEQ multiplex PCR; TCRdb lists only in-frame clones, some missing. The repertoire consists of around 580,000 clones, with 95% to 98% occurring once and the leading ten covering approximately 0.3%. Positive CCR7 selection of CD45RO-negative cells yielded the naive CD8 cells, and terminally differentiated effector memory CD45RA+ cells were excluded. Specimen: naive CD8+ T cells sorted from blood. The receptors shown here come from a man aged 25 to 45 in good health.

This clone has a single count. The V gene is TRBV27, the J gene TRBJ2-3, with 13 positions matching TRBD2. The V gene's germline CDR1 is MNHEY and CDR2 SMNVEV (reference sequence). The CDR3 extends over 15 amino acids. V dropped 4 bases and J dropped 4; count of bases not matched to a gene: 2. The CDR3 region is CASSWTSGSSDTQYF. The CDR3 coding sequence is TGTGCCAGCAGTTGGACTAGCGGGAGTTCAGATACGCAGTATTTT.

The chain links TRBV6-5 to TRBJ1-2; possible D gene TRBD1, 5 bases. The germline V and J ends were trimmed by 2 bases and 8 bases, with 18 bases remaining between them. The CDR3 length is 15 residues. The V gene's germline CDR1 is MNHEY and CDR2 SVGAGI. For the CDR3, the DNA is TGTGCCAGCAGTTACACGCCCGGGGACCAGGAGGGCTACACCTTC. It translates to CASSYTPGDQEGYTF.

Only one count was recorded for this clone. The chain employs TRBV11-2 and TRBJ1-1; 11 bases align to TRBD1. CDR1 is SGHAT, CDR2 FQNNGV, per germline. The CDR3 extends over 16 amino acids. J gave up 3 bases and V 5 bases, and 8 bases lay outside the gene matches. This CDR3 reads CASSPRTGGLDTEAFF. In DNA form, the CDR3 reads TGTGCCAGCAGCCCGCGGACAGGGGGCTTAGACACTGAAGCTTTCTTT.

This sequence joins TRBV9 and TRBJ1-2; no reliable D call. From germline, CDR1 is SGDLS and CDR2 YYNGEE. Trimming pared 4 bases from V and 5 bases from J, leaving 9 bases between. This CDR3 spans 12 amino acids. The CDR3 region is CASSLYPYGYTF. The CDR3 coding sequence is TGTGCCAGCAGCTTATACCCGTATGGCTACACCTTC.

This chain joins TRBV9 and TRBJ2-3; 8 bases align to TRBD2. Germline values: CDR1 SGDLS, CDR2 YYNGEE. V shed 3 bases, J shed 2 bases, and the junction held 5 bases outside the gene matches. This CDR3 has 15 amino acids. CDR3 region: CASSALAEPTDTQYF. In DNA form, the CDR3 reads TGTGCCAGCAGCGCACTAGCGGAGCCCACAGATACGCAGTATTTT.

The chain combines TRBV7-9 with TRBJ2-3; TRBD2 might be the D (6 bases). There are 11 residues in the CDR3. Germline-derived CDR1 and CDR2 are SEHNR and FQNEAQ (reference sequence). V lost 8 bases to trimming and J lost 6 bases, with 9 bases between them. The CDR3 DNA reads as TGTGCCAGCGGGGCGGGGGATACGCAGTATTTT. Translation gives CASGAGDTQYF.

The rearrangement uses TRBV11-3 and TRBJ2-2; no firm D call. Germline lookup yields CDR1 SGHNT and CDR2 YENEEA. This CDR3 has 13 residues. Trimming removed 5 bases at V and 7 bases at J, with 11 bases between. DNA of the CDR3: TGTGCCAGCAGCCCTGGTGGGGACGGGGAGCTGTTTTTT. Translated: CASSPGGDGELFF.

The chain is built from TRBV4-1 and TRBJ2-7; TRBD2 might be the D (6 bases). Germline-derived CDR1 and CDR2 are MGHRA and YSYEKL. The germline V and J ends were trimmed by 1 base and 6 bases, with 16 bases remaining between them. The CDR3 is 15 amino acids. CDR3 region: CASSQGRLEKGEQYF. CDR3 bases: TGCGCCAGCAGCCAAGGGCGACTAGAAAAGGGCGAGCAGTACTTC.

The rearrangement uses TRBV29-1 and TRBJ2-7, with D possibly matching TRBD2 (6 bases). CDR1 is SQVTM and CDR2 is ANQGSEA in the germline V gene. V was shortened by 5 bases and J by 2 bases, with 25 bases between the two germline ends. The CDR3 runs to 17 residues. The CDR3 nucleotides read TGCAGCGTTAAGAGTCCTAGCGAGTCGAGTGTAACCTACGAGCAGTACTTC. Translated: CSVKSPSESSVTYEQYF.

The chain joins TRBV4-1 to TRBJ1-5; TRBD1 matches at 8 bases. Germline V lookup: CDR1 MGHRA, CDR2 YSYEKL. This CDR3 region has 14 residues. V shed 1 base and J 4 bases; nucleotides not matched to a gene: 0. CDR3 sequence reads: CASSQGTGNQPQHF. CDR3 nucleotides: TGCGCCAGCAGCCAAGGGACAGGGAATCAGCCCCAGCATTTT.

The rearrangement links TRBV13 to TRBJ2-7; the match to TRBD1 covers 7 bases. The CDR3 runs to 13 residues. Germline V lookup: CDR1 PRHDT, CDR2 FYEKMQ (reference sequence). After removal of 5 bases from V and 0 bases from J, the junction contained 1 base not matched to a gene. The CDR3 sequence is CASSGTDSYEQYF. The CDR3 region has the DNA TGTGCCAGCAGCGGGACAGACTCCTACGAGCAGTACTTC. Full variable domain (remainder filled in from reference TRBV13 and TRBJ2-7): AAGVIQSPRHLIKEKRETATLKCYPIPRHDTVYWYQQGPGQDPQFLISFYEKMQSDKGSIPDRFSAQQFSDYHSELNMSSLELGDSALYFCASSGTDSYEQYFGPGTRLTVT.

CDR3 in amino acids: CASSLDSQVVGYTF. Here the CDR3 DNA reads TGTGCCAGCAGCTTAGATTCCCAGGTAGTTGGCTACACCTTC. The V call is TRBV7-9, the J call TRBJ1-2; D is undetermined. This CDR3 has 14 residues. The V gene's germline CDR1 is SEHNR and CDR2 FQNEAQ (reference sequence). V was pared by 1 base and J by 7 bases, with 13 bases between.

CDR3 DNA: TGTGCCAGCTCCCCCGGGACTAGCGGGATTAATGAGCAGTTCTTC. This translates into CASSPGTSGINEQFF. The genes are TRBV18 and TRBJ2-1; TRBD2 agrees at 13 bases. CDR1 is KGHSH, CDR2 LQKENI, per germline. After removal of 6 bases from V and 7 bases from J, the junction contained 6 bases not matched to a gene. The CDR3 covers 15 residues.